This is a list of T cell receptor beta chains from one sample in a study of T-cell reconstitution after alpha-beta-depleted transplantation in children. TCRdb reanalysed the PCR reads using MiXCR and keeps one entry per CDR3 protein. The repertoire includes around 600,000 distinct CDR3 sequences, more than 9% of them detected once, and roughly 4% sits in the top ten. The specimen was PBMCs from the stem cell graft donor, collected from the stem cell graft. The receptors originated from a human donor who donated a stem cell graft to a child with acute myeloid leukemia. CDR3s include the opening cysteine and the closing phenylalanine or tryptophan. Each record gives: clone size, V gene, CDR3 length, J gene, D gene, CDR3 protein, CDR3 DNA. The D gene is left open where the match is weak. Clone sizes are given selectively: once, few, many, or a class where the clone is expanded.

abundance: many; v_gene: TRBV4-3; len: 13; j_gene: TRBJ2-3; d_gene: -; CDR3aa: CASSLSSTGTQYF; CDR3nt: TGCGCCAGCAGCCTTTCATCCACGGGTACGCAGTATTTT
abundance: many; v_gene: TRBV20-1; len: 15; j_gene: TRBJ2-1; d_gene: TRBD2; CDR3aa: CSAKREGSSYNEQFF; CDR3nt: TGCAGTGCAAAGAGGGAGGGGAGCTCCTACAATGAGCAGTTCTTC
abundance: many; v_gene: TRBV5-1; len: 14; j_gene: TRBJ1-1; d_gene: -; CDR3aa: CASSLTTGNTEAFF; CDR3nt: TGCGCCAGCAGCTTGACGACAGGGAACACTGAAGCTTTCTTT
abundance: -; v_gene: TRBV7-8; len: 14; j_gene: TRBJ2-5; d_gene: -; CDR3aa: CASSPRPVGETQYF; CDR3nt: TGTGCCAGCAGCCCGAGACCAGTAGGGGAGACCCAGTACTTC
abundance: many; v_gene: TRBV27; len: 15; j_gene: TRBJ2-3; d_gene: -; CDR3aa: CASSLTVLGTDTQYF; CDR3nt: TGTGCCAGCAGCCTGACGGTTCTAGGCACAGATACGCAGTATTTT
abundance: -; v_gene: TRBV20-1; len: 16; j_gene: TRBJ2-1; d_gene: -; CDR3aa: CSARGILVSSYNEQFF; CDR3nt: TGCAGTGCTAGAGGTATCCTGGTAAGCTCCTACAATGAGCAGTTCTTC
abundance: few; v_gene: TRBV18; len: 14; j_gene: TRBJ2-3; d_gene: -; CDR3aa: CASSPRSGGDTQYF; CDR3nt: TGTGCCAGCTCACCACGGTCAGGCGGAGATACGCAGTATTTT
abundance: many; v_gene: TRBV6-2/TRBV6-3; len: 16; j_gene: TRBJ2-7; d_gene: TRBD2; CDR3aa: CASRSPAGTTSYEQYF; CDR3nt: TGTGCCAGCAGATCCCCGGCCGGGACTACATCCTACGAGCAGTACTTC
abundance: few; v_gene: TRBV3-1; len: 13; j_gene: TRBJ2-5; d_gene: -; CDR3aa: CASSMEGGGTQYF; CDR3nt: TGTGCCAGCAGCATGGAAGGAGGCGGGACCCAGTACTTC
abundance: -; v_gene: TRBV7-2; len: 15; j_gene: TRBJ1-2; d_gene: TRBD1; CDR3aa: CASSLAHGTVYGYTF; CDR3nt: TGTGCCAGCAGCTTAGCGCATGGGACAGTCTATGGCTACACCTTC
abundance: -; v_gene: TRBV25-1; len: 16; j_gene: TRBJ2-1; d_gene: TRBD2; CDR3aa: CASSQLTSGTYNEQFF; CDR3nt: TGTGCCAGCAGTCAGTTGACTAGCGGGACCTACAATGAGCAGTTCTTC
abundance: few; v_gene: TRBV3-1; len: 14; j_gene: TRBJ2-7; d_gene: -; CDR3aa: CASSQVVGPYEQYF; CDR3nt: TGTGCCAGCAGCCAAGTCGTGGGACCCTACGAGCAGTACTTC
abundance: few; v_gene: TRBV5-1; len: 16; j_gene: TRBJ2-2; d_gene: -; CDR3aa: CASSSSGSRATGELFF; CDR3nt: TGCGCCAGCAGCTCCTCCGGGAGCAGGGCCACCGGGGAGCTGTTTTTT
abundance: -; v_gene: TRBV4-2; len: 15; j_gene: TRBJ2-2; d_gene: TRBD2; CDR3aa: CASSQQRDGTGELFF; CDR3nt: TGTGCCAGCAGCCAGCAGCGGGATGGTACCGGGGAGCTGTTTTTT
abundance: few; v_gene: TRBV4-3; len: 17; j_gene: TRBJ2-3; d_gene: TRBD2; CDR3aa: CASSQDRGGGNTDTQYF; CDR3nt: TGCGCCAGCAGCCAAGATCGGGGGGGAGGGAACACAGATACGCAGTATTTT
abundance: -; v_gene: TRBV20-1; len: 11; j_gene: TRBJ2-1; d_gene: TRBD2; CDR3aa: CSIGGDRGQFF; CDR3nt: TGCAGCATTGGGGGGGACCGAGGGCAGTTCTTC
abundance: many; v_gene: TRBV29-1; len: 13; j_gene: TRBJ1-1; d_gene: TRBD1; CDR3aa: CSVDQGANTEAFF; CDR3nt: TGCAGCGTTGATCAGGGGGCGAACACTGAAGCTTTCTTT
abundance: many; v_gene: TRBV7-2; len: 13; j_gene: TRBJ2-7; d_gene: -; CDR3aa: CASSLARLYEQYF; CDR3nt: TGTGCCAGCAGCTTAGCCAGGCTCTACGAGCAGTACTTC
abundance: -; v_gene: TRBV6-1; len: 14; j_gene: TRBJ2-3; d_gene: -; CDR3aa: CASRPDFSTDTQYF; CDR3nt: TGTGCCAGCAGACCCGACTTTAGCACAGATACGCAGTATTTT